Sequencing of this T cell receptor beta chain was carried out in a study of T cell responses to AZD1222 COVID-19 vaccine. The wider study: Second-dose groups at about 4 or about 12 weeks were pooled.

Only in-frame clones appear in the TCRdb table, and some are missing; sequencing was by immunoSEQ multiplex PCR. The profile covers over 40,000 clones, with about 81% appearing a single time and around 27% taken by the ten largest. Germline lookup yields CDR1 LNHDA and CDR2 SQIVND (reference sequence). The CDR3 totals 13 residues. The trim removed 5 bases at V and 3 bases at J, leaving 2 bases unmatched. A note on this clone: As yet, its antigen is unknown.

Study conclusions and caveats: Vaccine-associated CD4 TCRs spanned spike, dominant at 160-218 and 743-854. Donors were mostly white British, more females; clonal diversity possibly underestimated.

The material was peripheral blood, obtained on day 0 of AZD1222 vaccination. The V call is TRBV19, the J call TRBJ2-5, with TRBD1 matching over 8 bases. The receptor was isolated from an adult in good health. DNA for the CDR3: TGTGCCAGTAGTTGGGACAGGAAAGAGACCCAGTACTTC. Protein sequence: CASSWDRKETQYF.